One and the same sample provided the 9 T cell receptor beta chains below, sequenced in a study of OX40 agonist ivuxolimab in advanced cancers. The receptor library was made with the immunoSEQ multiplex PCR assay. In its TCRdb copy, this immuneACCESS table keeps in-frame sequences only and misses some clones. Where compared with another copy, unresolved V genes explain less than half of these, and the others have no known cause. In all, the sample holds nearly 50,000 clones, and 85% to 90% of those were seen once. In total, the top ten clones hold 1.5% to 2% of the sample. The specimen was CD4+ or CD8+ T cells sorted from blood, collected in a trial of the OX40 agonist ivuxolimab. These receptor sequences come from an adult with an advanced solid tumor such as melanoma, head and neck, liver or kidney cancer.

This chain connects TRBV19 to TRBJ1-1; weak D call: TRBD1 (5 bases). CDR1 LNHDA and CDR2 SQIVND come from the germline V gene (reference sequence). The length of the CDR3 is 14 residues. V lost 8 bases and J 2 bases, leaving 15 bases between the germline ends. The CDR3 DNA sequence: TGTGCCAGTCGATTCCCCGACAGAAACACTGAAGCTTTCTTT. It specifies CASRFPDRNTEAFF.

In DNA form, the CDR3 reads TGCGCCAGCAGCCAAGATCCGGGGGCTGAAGAGACCCAGTACTTC. Residues: CASSQDPGAEETQYF. The chain recombines TRBV4-1 with TRBJ2-5; possibly TRBD1 or TRBD2 for D (6 bases each). Trimming took 0 bases from V and 3 from J, leaving 11 bases between them. This CDR3 contains 15 residues. Germline V gene lookup returns CDR1 MGHRA and CDR2 YSYEKL.

J is TRBJ1-2 and V is TRBV6-1; tentatively, D is TRBD1 (5 bases). The CDR3 contains 14 residues. Germline V gene lookup returns CDR1 MNHNS and CDR2 SASEGT. Trimming removed 4 bases from V and 8 bases from J, with 17 bases in between. In DNA, the CDR3 is TGTGCCAGCAGTGGCCCAGGGCCGGGTGGGGGCTACACCTTC. Amino acids: CASSGPGPGGGYTF.

This chain links TRBV5-5 with TRBJ2-1; D is possibly TRBD1 (6 bases). Trimming took off 3 bases at V and 7 bases at J, with 11 bases between the two ends. In germline, CDR1 is SGHKS, CDR2 YYEKEE (reference sequence). This CDR3 contains 13 residues. In nucleotides, the CDR3 is TGTGCCAGCAGCTCAACAGGGAGTAATGAGCAGTTCTTC. Protein sequence: CASSSTGSNEQFF.

V usage is TRBV4-1 and J usage is TRBJ1-4; D uncertain. V was cut by 0 bases and J by 0 bases, with 8 bases left in between. This CDR3 comprises 16 residues. CDR1 and CDR2 from the germline V gene are MGHRA and YSYEKL. DNA of the CDR3: TGCGCCAGCAGCCAAGATCTTTGGACAACTAATGAAAAACTGTTTTTT. Its translation is CASSQDLWTTNEKLFF.

This clone came up a few times. The chain employs TRBV19 and TRBJ2-5, with TRBD2 matching 7 bases. The germline V gene has CDR1 LNHDA and CDR2 SQIVND (reference sequence). CDR3 size: 15 residues. V gave up 4 bases and J gave up 4 bases; unmatched junction bases: 9. The DNA of the CDR3 is TGTGCCAGTAGTAAAGGACTAGTTGGGGCAGAGACCCAGTACTTC. It codes for CASSKGLVGAETQYF.

The chain uses TRBV10-3 and TRBJ1-1, with 7 bases aligning to TRBD1. Germline V gene data show CDR1 as ENHRY and CDR2 as SYGVKD. The junction had 7 bases not matched to a gene; V was cut back by 6 bases and J by 6 bases. The CDR3 length is 13 residues. CDR3 protein: CAISDTGEAEAFF. In DNA, the CDR3 is TGTGCCATCAGCGATACAGGGGAAGCTGAAGCTTTCTTT.

This clone appeared once. The CDR3 nucleotides are TGCGCCAGCAGCTATGCCGGGACAGCCAATGGCTACACCTTC. This sequence encodes CASSYAGTANGYTF. The V call is TRBV5-1, the J call TRBJ1-2; TRBD1 matches at 7 bases. The germline V gene encodes CDR1 SGHRS and CDR2 YFSETQ. The junction had 8 bases not matched to a gene; V was cut back by 3 bases and J by 6 bases. This CDR3 contains 14 residues.

This clone came up once. The genes are TRBV10-1 and TRBJ2-7; TRBD2 agrees at 9 bases. V lost 6 bases and J lost 4; bases outside the gene matches: 13. Germline assignment: CDR1 WNHNN and CDR2 SYGVQD (reference sequence). This CDR3 has 16 amino acids. The CDR3 sequence: CASRLVGLAGSYEQYF. Here the CDR3 DNA reads TGCGCCAGCAGACTTGTGGGACTAGCCGGATCTTACGAGCAGTACTTC.